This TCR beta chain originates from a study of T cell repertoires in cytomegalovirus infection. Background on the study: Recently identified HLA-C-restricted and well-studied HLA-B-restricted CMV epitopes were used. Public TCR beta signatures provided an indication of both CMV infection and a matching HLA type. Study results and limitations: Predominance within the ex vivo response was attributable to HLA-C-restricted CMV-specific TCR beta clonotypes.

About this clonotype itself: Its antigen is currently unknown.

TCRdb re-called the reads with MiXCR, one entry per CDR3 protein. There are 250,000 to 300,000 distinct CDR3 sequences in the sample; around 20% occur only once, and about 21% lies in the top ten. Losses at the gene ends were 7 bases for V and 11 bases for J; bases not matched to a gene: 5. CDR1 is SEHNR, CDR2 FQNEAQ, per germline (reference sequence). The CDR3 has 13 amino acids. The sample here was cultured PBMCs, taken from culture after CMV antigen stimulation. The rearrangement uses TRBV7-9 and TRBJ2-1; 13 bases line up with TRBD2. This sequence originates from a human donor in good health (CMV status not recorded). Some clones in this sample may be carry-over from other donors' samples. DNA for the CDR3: TGTGCCAGCAACCAGGGACTAGCGGGAAAGCAGTTCTTC. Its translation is CASNQGLAGKQFF.